The clone carrying this T cell receptor beta chain was found a few times. The sample is drawn from a study of T cells of healthy individuals. TCRdb re-called the 5' RACE reads with MiXCR, one entry per CDR3 protein. The table shows nearly 100,000 distinct CDR3 sequences, with under 20% occurring only once. The receptor's source is a human donor in good health.

CDR3 sequence reads: CASRGTGFQPQHF. CDR3 DNA sequence: TGTGCCAGTAGGGGGACAGGGTTTCAGCCCCAGCATTTT. The rearrangement links TRBV19 to TRBJ1-5; 9 bases line up with TRBD1. The CDR3 totals 13 residues. V dropped 6 bases and J dropped 6; count of bases not matched to a gene: 3. The germline V gene encodes CDR1 LNHDA and CDR2 SQIVND (reference sequence).